The rows below give T cell receptor beta chains drawn from one sample of a study of blood T cell repertoires in COVID-19. Sequencing was performed with immunoSEQ multiplex PCR; in TCRdb, only in-frame clones are kept and a portion is missing. The profile shows some 200,000 clones, 85% of them singletons. Material for sequencing was peripheral blood. The receptors were gathered from a man in his 60s with COVID-19, enrolled during active disease. Each CDR3 is given with its conserved first and last residue. Fields, in order: CDR3 protein, CDR3 DNA, clone size, V gene, D gene, J gene. D genes are given only for firm matches. Where a row states a size, it is once, few, many or the class of an expanded clone; other rows omit it.

CDR3aa: CASSPGVRSGNTIYF; CDR3nt: TGCGCCAGCAGCCCAGGGGTCCGGTCTGGAAACACCATATATTTT; abundance: -; v_gene: TRBV4-3; d_gene: -; j_gene: TRBJ1-3
CDR3aa: CASSLRDRSDRTF; CDR3nt: TGTGCCAGCAGCCTGCGGGACAGGTCTGATAGGACCTTC; abundance: -; v_gene: TRBV7-9; d_gene: TRBD1; j_gene: TRBJ1-2
CDR3aa: CASSLTGGNTEAFF; CDR3nt: TGTGCCAGCAGCTTAACAGGGGGGAACACTGAAGCTTTCTTT; abundance: few; v_gene: TRBV6-5; d_gene: TRBD1; j_gene: TRBJ1-1
CDR3aa: CASSLGASISGNTIYF; CDR3nt: TGTGCCAGCAGCTTAGGAGCTAGTATCTCTGGAAACACCATATATTTT; abundance: -; v_gene: TRBV7-2; d_gene: -; j_gene: TRBJ1-3
CDR3aa: CASSLDQGKGEQFF; CDR3nt: TGTGCCAGCAGCTTAGACCAGGGTAAGGGTGAGCAGTTCTTC; abundance: few; v_gene: TRBV11-2; d_gene: -; j_gene: TRBJ2-1
CDR3aa: CASSPASGHPQYF; CDR3nt: TGTGCCAGCAGCCCCGCTTCCGGTCATCCCCAGTACTTC; abundance: -; v_gene: TRBV6-2/TRBV6-3; d_gene: -; j_gene: TRBJ2-5
CDR3aa: CASSLVYGTGDGYTF; CDR3nt: TGTGCCAGCAGCTTGGTCTACGGGACAGGGGATGGCTACACCTTC; abundance: few; v_gene: TRBV5-6; d_gene: TRBD1; j_gene: TRBJ1-2
CDR3aa: CATREAKKPYEQYF; CDR3nt: TGTGCCACCAGAGAAGCAAAGAAGCCCTACGAGCAGTACTTC; abundance: -; v_gene: TRBV15; d_gene: -; j_gene: TRBJ2-7
CDR3aa: CATSSLQGYQPQHF; CDR3nt: TGTGCCACCAGCAGCCTACAGGGGTACCAGCCCCAGCATTTT; abundance: once; v_gene: TRBV19; d_gene: TRBD1; j_gene: TRBJ1-5
CDR3aa: CASSSTRQGGEAFF; CDR3nt: TGTGCCAGCAGCTCCACCCGGCAGGGTGGGGAAGCTTTCTTT; abundance: -; v_gene: TRBV7-2; d_gene: -; j_gene: TRBJ1-1
CDR3aa: CASFTGTDTQYF; CDR3nt: TGCGCCAGCTTTACCGGGACAGATACGCAGTATTTT; abundance: -; v_gene: TRBV5-1; d_gene: -; j_gene: TRBJ2-3
CDR3aa: CASSLATVNTEAFF; CDR3nt: TGCGCCAGCAGCTTGGCGACAGTGAACACTGAAGCTTTCTTT; abundance: -; v_gene: TRBV5-1; d_gene: -; j_gene: TRBJ1-1
CDR3aa: CASSAGQGSGYTF; CDR3nt: TGTGCCAGCAGCGCGGGACAGGGAAGTGGCTACACCTTC; abundance: -; v_gene: TRBV6-5; d_gene: TRBD1; j_gene: TRBJ1-2
CDR3aa: CASTHSGANVLTF; CDR3nt: TGTGCCAGCACACACTCTGGGGCCAACGTCCTGACTTTC; abundance: -; v_gene: TRBV25-1; d_gene: -; j_gene: TRBJ2-6
CDR3aa: CASSLASGRAAEQYF; CDR3nt: TGTGCCAGCAGTTTGGCCAGCGGGAGGGCCGCCGAGCAGTACTTC; abundance: -; v_gene: TRBV28; d_gene: TRBD2; j_gene: TRBJ2-7
CDR3aa: CATRDDRESEAFF; CDR3nt: TGTGCCACCAGAGACGACAGAGAATCTGAAGCTTTCTTT; abundance: -; v_gene: TRBV24-1; d_gene: -; j_gene: TRBJ1-1
CDR3aa: CASSQVGRFTEAFF; CDR3nt: TGTGCCAGCAGCCAAGTGGGGCGTTTCACTGAAGCTTTCTTT; abundance: -; v_gene: TRBV3-1/TRBV3-2; d_gene: -; j_gene: TRBJ1-1
CDR3aa: CASSHGTGLSSPLHF; CDR3nt: TGTGCCAGCAGCCACGGGACAGGGTTAAGCTCACCCCTCCACTTT; abundance: -; v_gene: TRBV28; d_gene: TRBD1; j_gene: TRBJ1-6